This T cell receptor beta chain was obtained from a study of blood T cell repertoires in COVID-19. Study-level information: Italy, Spain and the United States were the sources of the convalescent and acute COVID-19 samples.

The V end was cut by 0 bases, the J end by 2 bases, with 13 bases between. The CDR3 consists of 16 residues. CDR1 and CDR2 (germline): SGHDN, FVKESK. In the original analysis: Reference gene primer amplification in the assay estimated nucleated cell counts. TCRdb's copy holds only in-frame clones and misses some; the assay was immunoSEQ multiplex PCR. From that table come the V and J calls and clone size; the DNA was used to work out D and trimming. The sample holds roughly 190,000 clones, 88% seen once. The source is a man aged 35 to 55 with active or convalescent COVID-19. The chain has TRBV14 and TRBJ2-5, with a possible D match to TRBD1 (5 bases). Sequenced: peripheral blood. The CDR3 DNA sequence: TGTGCCAGCAGCCAAGAGAGCAGGGCACAACAAGAGACCCAGTACTTC. Its translation is CASSQESRAQQETQYF.